This entry is about one T cell receptor beta chain. What it recognizes is unknown. Sequenced by immunoSEQ multiplex PCR; TCRdb stores in-frame clones only, minus some. The sample carries more than 85,000 clones, over 90% recorded once. The sample belongs to a study of T cells in pancreatic ductal adenocarcinoma. No neoadjuvant therapy was given to the selected pancreatic ductal adenocarcinoma patients before their surgery. Study-wide findings and caveats: This surgical cohort overrepresents the minority presenting with early-stage disease.

This CDR3 has 16 residues. The ends lost 3 bases at V and 1 base at J; junction bases unmatched: 7. The germline gives CDR1 WSHSY, CDR2 SAAADI. The source material was PBMCs. The receptor comes from a human donor with pancreatic ductal adenocarcinoma. The J gene is TRBJ2-7, the V gene TRBV10-2; TRBD1 aligns across 9 bases. CDR3 bases: TGCGCCAGCAGTGAATTAAGGGACAGGGTGTCCTACGAGCAGTACTTC. Residues: CASSELRDRVSYEQYF.